This T cell receptor (beta chain) was sequenced for a study of post-analysis software for immune sequencing data. Every TCR beta cDNA library bore unique molecular identifiers. TCRdb ran MiXCR on the PCR reads and lists one entry per CDR3 protein. The table shows more than 500,000 distinct CDR3 sequences, with roughly 34% occurring only once. The CDR3 extends over 13 amino acids. V shed 5 bases and J shed 2 bases, with 9 bases lying between them. Study-wide results and limits: TRBV segments more frequent in patients than in controls numbered several and included TRBV5-6, TRBV5-1 and TRBV20-1.

About this clonotype: Its antigen is not known.

The receptor comes from a girl aged 2-17 years with multiple sclerosis. The chain is built from TRBV12-3 or TRBV12-4 and TRBJ1-1, with unresolved D. Sequencing was carried out using blood. In nucleotides, the CDR3 is TGTGCCAGCAGTCACTCCGCCAACACTGAAGCTTTCTTT. This sequence encodes CASSHSANTEAFF.